This T cell receptor (beta chain) appears in the sequencing data of a study of blood T cells in healthy people across ages. Germline CDR1 MDHEN, CDR2 SYDVKM. V was clipped by 11 bases and J by 2 bases; unmatched bases: 11. This CDR3 is built from 14 residues. Notes on this clonotype: The target antigen is unknown.

The second PCR ran roughly 6 to 11 cycles with a sample-barcoded 5' primer and J-beta primers. Individual samples furnished no less than 2.5 million CDR3-containing paired-end reads apiece. TCRdb reprocessed the 5' RACE reads via MiXCR and lists one record per CDR3 protein. The top ten clones hold under 25% of a sample with some 690,000 distinct CDR3 sequences, about 24% of them seen once. Overall study results and limits: Long-lived donors carried more naive CD4+ cells and greater diversity than aged donors. Unknown CMV status may confound age-related changes in expanded clones.

Sequencing input: blood. This sequence originates from a man aged 65 to 85 in good health. The chain links TRBV28 to TRBJ2-7; 8 bases are shared with TRBD1. The CDR3 DNA is TGTGCCGGAAAGCGGACAGGGAATACCTACGAGCAGTACTTC. Amino acids: CAGKRTGNTYEQYF.